This T cell receptor beta chain was documented in a study of radiation and T cells in renal cell carcinoma. Study-wide background: Nephrectomy followed 15 Gy stereotactic body radiation by 4 weeks.

Specified time point: baseline pretreatment blood. Stated treatment: 15 Gy SBRT to primary tumor, nephrectomy 4 weeks later. Radiation-treated patients gave blood at baseline, week 2 and week 4. Concerning this clone: Its antigen is still unknown.

Only in-frame clones appear in the TCRdb table, and some are missing; sequencing was by immunoSEQ multiplex PCR. The sample holds some 150,000 clones; approximately 87% are singletons and the top ten take under 25%. Germline assignment: CDR1 SNHLY and CDR2 FYNNEI. V lost 7 bases, J lost 2 bases, and 9 bases lay in between. The CDR3 length is 13 residues. Study results and limitations: Baseline intratumoral clonotype presence is unknown without pretreatment biopsies.

The chain couples TRBV2 to TRBJ1-5; D not resolved. The specimen comprised blood, sampled from a patient whose treatment included radiotherapy and nephrectomy. The source of this sequence is a woman between 50 and 59 years old with renal cell carcinoma. CDR3 in amino acids: CASIAGGNQPQHF. The CDR3 DNA sequence: TGTGCCAGCATCGCGGGAGGCAATCAGCCCCAGCATTTT.